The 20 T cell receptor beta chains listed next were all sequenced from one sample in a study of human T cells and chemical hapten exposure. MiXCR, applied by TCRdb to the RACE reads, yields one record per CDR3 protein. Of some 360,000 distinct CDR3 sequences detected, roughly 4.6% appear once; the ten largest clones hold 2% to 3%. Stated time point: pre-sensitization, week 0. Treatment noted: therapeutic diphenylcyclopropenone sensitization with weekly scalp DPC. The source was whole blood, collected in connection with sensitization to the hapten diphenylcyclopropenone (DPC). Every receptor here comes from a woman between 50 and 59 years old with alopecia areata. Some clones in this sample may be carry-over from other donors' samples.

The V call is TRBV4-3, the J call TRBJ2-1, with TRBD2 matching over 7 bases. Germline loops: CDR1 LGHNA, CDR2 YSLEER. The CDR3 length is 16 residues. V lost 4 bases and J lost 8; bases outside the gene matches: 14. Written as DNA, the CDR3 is TGCGCCAGCAGCCCCGGTCCCCGGCGGGAGATCGATGAGCAGTTCTTC. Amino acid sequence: CASSPGPRREIDEQFF.

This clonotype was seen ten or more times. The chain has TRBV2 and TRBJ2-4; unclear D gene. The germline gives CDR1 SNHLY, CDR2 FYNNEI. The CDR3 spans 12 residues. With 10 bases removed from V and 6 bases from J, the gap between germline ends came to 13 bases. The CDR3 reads CATLTGRNIQYF. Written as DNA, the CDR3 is TGTGCCACCCTGACGGGCAGAAACATTCAGTACTTC.

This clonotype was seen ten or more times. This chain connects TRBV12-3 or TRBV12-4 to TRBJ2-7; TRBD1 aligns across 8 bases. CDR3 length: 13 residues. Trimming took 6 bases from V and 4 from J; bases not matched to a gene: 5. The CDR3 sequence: CASSPTGAYEQYF. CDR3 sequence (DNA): TGTGCCAGCAGCCCGACAGGGGCTTACGAGCAGTACTTC.

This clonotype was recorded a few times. The CDR3 sequence is CSAGPRAGFYGYTF. CDR3 bases: TGCAGTGCTGGCCCCCGAGCAGGCTTCTATGGCTACACCTTC. The chain is built from TRBV20-1 and TRBJ1-2; unclear D gene. Germline V gene sequence: CDR1 DFQATT, CDR2 SNEGSKA (reference sequence). V lost 5 bases and J lost 4, with 17 bases in between. The CDR3 length is 14 residues.

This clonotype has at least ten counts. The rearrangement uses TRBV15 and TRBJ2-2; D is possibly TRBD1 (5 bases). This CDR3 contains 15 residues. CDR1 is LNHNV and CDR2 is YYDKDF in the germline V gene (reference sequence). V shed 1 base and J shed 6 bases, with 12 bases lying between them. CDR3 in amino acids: CATSRARTGSGELFF. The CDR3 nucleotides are TGTGCCACCAGCAGAGCAAGAACAGGTTCCGGGGAGCTGTTTTTT. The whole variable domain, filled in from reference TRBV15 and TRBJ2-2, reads DAMVIQNPRYQVTQFGKPVTLSCSQTLNHNVMYWYQQKSSQAPKLLFHYYDKDFNNEADTPDNFQSRRPNTSFCFLDIRSPGLGDTAMYLCATSRARTGSGELFFGEGSRLTVL.

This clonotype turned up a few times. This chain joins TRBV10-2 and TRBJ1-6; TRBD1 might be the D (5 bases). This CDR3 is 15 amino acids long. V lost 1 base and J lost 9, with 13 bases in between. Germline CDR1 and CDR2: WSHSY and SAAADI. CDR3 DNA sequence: TGCGCCAGCAGTGAGTTCGACATTACAGGTTCACCCCTCCACTTT. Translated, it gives CASSEFDITGSPLHF.

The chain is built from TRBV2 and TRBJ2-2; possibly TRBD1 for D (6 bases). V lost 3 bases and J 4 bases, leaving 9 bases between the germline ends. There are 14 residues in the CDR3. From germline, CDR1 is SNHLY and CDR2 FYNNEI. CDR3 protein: CASSDDRITGELFF. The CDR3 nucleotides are TGTGCCAGCAGTGATGACAGGATCACCGGGGAGCTGTTTTTT.

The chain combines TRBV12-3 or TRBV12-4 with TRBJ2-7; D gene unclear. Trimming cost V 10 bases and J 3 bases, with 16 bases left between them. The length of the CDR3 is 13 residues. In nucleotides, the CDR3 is TGTGCCATTATACCCGGGCGCCTCTACGAGCAGTACTTC. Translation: CAIIPGRLYEQYF.

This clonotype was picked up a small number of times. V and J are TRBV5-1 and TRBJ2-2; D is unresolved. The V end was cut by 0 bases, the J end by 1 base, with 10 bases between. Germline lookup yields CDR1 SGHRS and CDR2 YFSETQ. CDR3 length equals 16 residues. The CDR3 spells CASSLGSTMNTGELFF. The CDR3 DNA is TGCGCCAGCAGCTTGGGATCAACTATGAACACCGGGGAGCTGTTTTTT. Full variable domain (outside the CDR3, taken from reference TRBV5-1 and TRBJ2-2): KAGVTQTPRYLIKTRGQQVTLSCSPISGHRSVSWYQQTPGQGLQFLFEYFSETQRNKGNFPGRFSGRQFSNSRSEMNVSTLELGDSALYLCASSLGSTMNTGELFFGEGSRLTVL.

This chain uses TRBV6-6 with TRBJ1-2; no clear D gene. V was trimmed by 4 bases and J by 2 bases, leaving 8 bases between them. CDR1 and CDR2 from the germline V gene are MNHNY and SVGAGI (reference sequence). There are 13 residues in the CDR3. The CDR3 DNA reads TGTGCCAGCAGTTCCAAATGGAACTATGGCTACACCTTC. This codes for CASSSKWNYGYTF.

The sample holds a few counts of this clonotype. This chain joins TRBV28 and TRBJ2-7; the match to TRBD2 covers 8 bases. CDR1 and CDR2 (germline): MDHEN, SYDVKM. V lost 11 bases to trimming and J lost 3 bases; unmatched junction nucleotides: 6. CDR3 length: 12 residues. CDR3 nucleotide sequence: TGTGCCTCGAACGGGGGGGGCTACGAGCAGTACTTC. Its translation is CASNGGGYEQYF.

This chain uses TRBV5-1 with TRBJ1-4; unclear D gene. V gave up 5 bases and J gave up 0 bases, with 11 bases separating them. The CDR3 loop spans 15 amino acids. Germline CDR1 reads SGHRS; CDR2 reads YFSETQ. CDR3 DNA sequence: TGCGCCAGCAGAAAATCGGCCGCAACTAATGAAAAACTGTTTTTT. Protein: CASRKSAATNEKLFF.

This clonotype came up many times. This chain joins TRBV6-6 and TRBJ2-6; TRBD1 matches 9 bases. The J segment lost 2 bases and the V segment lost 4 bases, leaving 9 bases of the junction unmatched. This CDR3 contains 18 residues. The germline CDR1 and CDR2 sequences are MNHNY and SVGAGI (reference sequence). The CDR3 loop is CASSLTGTGLAGANVLTF. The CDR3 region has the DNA TGTGCCAGCAGTTTGACCGGGACAGGGTTGGCTGGGGCCAACGTCCTGACTTTC.

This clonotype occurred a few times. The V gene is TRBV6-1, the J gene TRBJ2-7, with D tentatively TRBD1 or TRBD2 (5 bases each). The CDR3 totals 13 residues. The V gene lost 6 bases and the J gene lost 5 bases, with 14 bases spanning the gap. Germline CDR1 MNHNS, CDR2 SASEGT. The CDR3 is CASRIIRGDEQYF. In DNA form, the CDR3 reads TGTGCCAGCAGAATAATACGAGGGGACGAGCAGTACTTC.

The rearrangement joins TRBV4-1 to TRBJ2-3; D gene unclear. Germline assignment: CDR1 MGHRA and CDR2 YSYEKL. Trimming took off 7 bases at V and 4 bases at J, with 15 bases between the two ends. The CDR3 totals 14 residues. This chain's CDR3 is CASTLSKGADTQYF. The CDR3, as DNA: TGCGCCAGCACTCTCTCGAAAGGAGCAGATACGCAGTATTTT.

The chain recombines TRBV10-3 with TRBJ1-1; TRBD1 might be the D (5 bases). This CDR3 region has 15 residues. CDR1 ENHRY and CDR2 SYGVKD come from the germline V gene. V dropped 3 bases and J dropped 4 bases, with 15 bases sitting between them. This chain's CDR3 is CAISEWGGGGTEAFF. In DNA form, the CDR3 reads TGTGCCATCAGTGAATGGGGGGGAGGCGGCACTGAAGCTTTCTTT.

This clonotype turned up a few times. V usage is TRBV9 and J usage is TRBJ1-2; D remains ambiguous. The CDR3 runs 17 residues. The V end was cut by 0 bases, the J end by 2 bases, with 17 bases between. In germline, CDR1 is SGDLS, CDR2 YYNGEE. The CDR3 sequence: CASSVGLGIGLNYGYTF. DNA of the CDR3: TGTGCCAGCAGCGTAGGGTTAGGCATCGGATTGAACTATGGCTACACCTTC.

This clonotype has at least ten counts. The DNA for the CDR3 is TGTGCCAGCAGCCCCACTAGCGGAAACACAGATACGCAGTATTTT. Translating gives CASSPTSGNTDTQYF. V usage is TRBV7-2 and J usage is TRBJ2-3; 8 nucleotides line up with TRBD2. Germline V CDR1 and CDR2: SGHTA, FQGNSA. The CDR3 consists of 15 residues. Trimming cost V 5 bases and J 2 bases; bases outside gene matches: 6. Full variable domain (remainder filled in from reference TRBV7-2 and TRBJ2-3): GAGVSQSPSNKVTEKGKDVELRCDPISGHTALYWYRQSLGQGLEFLIYFQGNSAPDKSGLPSDRFSAERTGGSVSTLTIQRTQQEDSAVYLCASSPTSGNTDTQYFGPGTRLTVL.

The CDR3 bases are TGTGCCAGCAGTTTAGAAGGTCCCCACGGGGAGCTGTTTTTT. Amino acids: CASSLEGPHGELFF. The chain is built from TRBV12-3 or TRBV12-4 and TRBJ2-2; no clear D gene. Trimming took off 1 base at V and 7 bases at J, with 10 bases between the two ends. This CDR3 has 14 amino acids.

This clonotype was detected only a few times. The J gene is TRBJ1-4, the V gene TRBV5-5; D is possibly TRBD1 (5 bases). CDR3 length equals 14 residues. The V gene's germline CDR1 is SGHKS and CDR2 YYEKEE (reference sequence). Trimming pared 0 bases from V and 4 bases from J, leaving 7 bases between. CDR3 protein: CASSLGQLNEKLFF. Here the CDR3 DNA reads TGTGCCAGCAGCTTGGGACAGCTTAATGAAAAACTGTTTTTT.